Given below is one T cell receptor (beta chain) in context. Its antigen remains undetermined. Nothing much larger sits one base from this clone, and base qualities are not available. CDR1 and CDR2, per the germline V gene, are MGHRA and YSYEKL. The trim is 0 bases for V and 3 bases for J, with a gap of 9 bases between the germline ends. Taken from cysteine to phenylalanine, the CDR3 has 14 residues. Only the CDR3 part of the read is kept: 42 bases, read in frame from the first base. Collaborating institutions collected whole blood in K2EDTA tubes following their own protocols. For TCRbeta analysis, collaborators shipped samples in one of three forms: frozen whole blood, isolated PBMCs, or DNA extracted from either of those sample types. The sample comes from a study of blood T cell repertoires in COVID-19 (dated by TCRdb to between 2020 and 2021). Study-wide context: Collaborator samples came from the United States, Italy and Spain and covered acute and convalescent phases of COVID-19. The material from the prospective study consisted of cDNA or gDNA derived from T cells, B-cell-depleted T cells, or PBMCs. Subjects who had been exposed to COVID-19, were actively infected with it, or had recovered from it provided the deeply sampled blood TCRbeta repertoires that made up the dataset. The repertoires were made available in a free public database intended to serve as a resource for research on the immune response to SARS-CoV-2. Samples were obtained from the ongoing ImmuneRACE study (first 160 participants) and from over a thousand subjects provided by 6 global collaborators. Nearly every sample came with metadata listing a de-identified subject ID, COVID-19 status, age in years and sex. Where HLA class I and class II types were available, the types were taken from metadata supplied by the sample provider, not from assay-based typing.

TCRbeta CDR3 regions were amplified from genomic DNA using the immunoSEQ Assay, a bias-controlled multiplex PCR. The paper's data handling went like this. Within the assay, amplification of reference gene primers was used to estimate how many nucleated cells each sample contained. To quantify the absolute abundance of each unique TCRbeta CDR3 rearrangement, sequence reads were collapsed and filtered. For each sample, productive Simpson clonality was calculated as the square root of Simpson's diversity index over productive rearrangements. What TCRdb holds here is the immuneACCESS table cut down to in-frame rearrangements. Part of the clones is not present; checked against another copy, under half of the missing clones reflect an unresolved V gene, and the others are unexplained. V, J and clone size are taken as reported in that table, and D and trimming were inferred from the DNA itself. This sample holds approximately 380,000 clones; roughly 85% were observed only once. Of the sample, 3.5% to 4% falls within the top ten clones.

Study-level results and caveats: Clinical and demographic metadata were provided uncurated, with the amount varying by source and participant.

This chain is built from TRBV4-1 and TRBJ2-7, with the D gene too uncertain to name. Sequencing was performed on peripheral blood. The receptor's source is a woman in her late teens or twenties with acute or convalescent COVID-19. CDR3 region: CASSQEVASYEQYF. Here is the DNA: TGCGCCAGCAGCCAAGAGGTTGCGAGCTACGAGCAGTACTTC.